The source of this TCR beta chain is a study of human T cells and chemical hapten exposure. In the study overall: Across its approximately 25 weeks, the study gave patients weekly diphenylcyclopropenone doses to the scalp. Largely, small differences in pooled library volume made per-sample TCR yields vary.

Findings and limits, study-wide: TCRs exceeding 1 in 1000 frequency stayed unchanged with DPC sensitization.

Germline V gene data show CDR1 as KGHSH and CDR2 as LQKENI. J gave up 5 bases and V 4 bases, and 6 bases lay outside the gene matches. The CDR3 is 15 residues long. Regarding time point: pre-sensitization, week 0. As for treatment: therapeutic diphenylcyclopropenone sensitization with weekly scalp DPC. Blood sampling preceded each patch test application. Of note for this clonotype: The antigen remains unidentified.

TCRdb independently ran MiXCR on the RACE reads; one entry per CDR3 protein. The data contain about 120,000 distinct CDR3 sequences, around an eighth of them singletons. This specimen was whole blood, taken in connection with sensitization to the hapten diphenylcyclopropenone (DPC). The V gene is TRBV18, the J gene TRBJ1-4; 8 bases are shared with TRBD1. This sequence originates from a woman aged 18-30 years with alopecia areata. Some clones in this sample may be carry-over from other donors' samples. CDR3 amino acids: CASSQHRGTNEKLFF. The CDR3 bases are TGTGCCAGCTCACAACACAGGGGGACAAATGAAAAACTGTTTTTT.